A selection of T cell receptor beta chains follows, all from one sample in a study of CD8 T cells in ankylosing spondylitis. MiXCR, run by TCRdb on the 5' RACE reads, gives a single entry per CDR3 protein. Of fewer than 400,000 distinct CDR3 sequences listed, 7% to 9% are singletons. Sequenced material: blood, either unsorted or a sorted T cell fraction (not recorded which). These receptors were taken from a male donor with ankylosing spondylitis. The CDR3 runs from the conserved cysteine through the conserved F or W. D genes are given only for firm matches. Rows may omit the clone size; those that give it use once, few, many or a size class.

V: TRBV29-1
D: .
size: few
J: TRBJ1-1
CDR3: CSGSLNFGYTEAFF
DNA: TGCAGCGGCAGTCTAAACTTCGGATACACTGAAGCTTTCTTT

V: TRBV5-6
D: .
size: few
J: TRBJ1-3
CDR3: CASSALAYGRDTIYF
DNA: TGTGCCAGCAGTGCGTTAGCCTACGGCCGAGACACCATATATTTT

V: TRBV9
D: TRBD2
size: .
J: TRBJ2-7
CDR3: CASSALGLDAYEQYF
DNA: TGTGCCAGCAGCGCTTTGGGACTAGATGCCTACGAGCAGTACTTC

V: TRBV2
D: .
size: many
J: TRBJ1-2
CDR3: CASIGLQATYGYTF
DNA: TGTGCCAGCATCGGGTTGCAGGCCACTTATGGCTACACCTTC

V: TRBV12-3/TRBV12-4
D: .
size: many
J: TRBJ2-1
CDR3: CASSPRPAGYNEQFF
DNA: TGTGCCAGCAGCCCTCGTCCCGCGGGCTACAATGAGCAGTTCTTC

V: TRBV20-1
D: TRBD1
size: few
J: TRBJ1-1
CDR3: CSAKTGTGSTEAFF
DNA: TGCAGTGCAAAAACCGGGACAGGGAGCACTGAAGCTTTCTTT

V: TRBV7-2
D: TRBD2
size: many
J: TRBJ2-7
CDR3: CASSLLTSGSSYEQYF
DNA: TGTGCCAGCAGCTTATTGACTAGCGGGAGCTCCTACGAGCAGTACTTC

V: TRBV12-3/TRBV12-4
D: TRBD1
size: many
J: TRBJ2-5
CDR3: CASSRQGAQETQYF
DNA: TGTGCCAGCAGCCGACAGGGGGCCCAAGAGACCCAGTACTTC

V: TRBV4-1
D: .
size: many
J: TRBJ2-2
CDR3: CASSQGVAGELFF
DNA: TGCGCCAGCAGCCAAGGCGTGGCCGGGGAGCTGTTTTTT

V: TRBV7-2
D: TRBD2
size: .
J: TRBJ2-1
CDR3: CASSLSAGDYNEQFF
DNA: TGTGCCAGCAGCTTGTCGGCGGGAGACTACAATGAGCAGTTCTTC

V: TRBV12-3/TRBV12-4
D: TRBD2
size: many
J: TRBJ2-3
CDR3: CASSPQAGSTDTQYF
DNA: TGTGCCAGCAGTCCTCAAGCGGGAAGCACAGATACGCAGTATTTT

V: TRBV19
D: .
size: .
J: TRBJ2-7
CDR3: CASSMSPKGGYEQYF
DNA: TGTGCCAGTAGTATGAGTCCGAAGGGTGGTTACGAGCAGTACTTC

V: TRBV20-1
D: .
size: few
J: TRBJ1-1
CDR3: CSARDSAGGTEAFF
DNA: TGCAGTGCTAGAGATTCGGCGGGGGGCACTGAAGCTTTCTTT

V: TRBV25-1
D: TRBD1
size: .
J: TRBJ2-4
CDR3: CASSGAGGNIQYF
DNA: TGTGCCAGCAGTGGAGCAGGGGGCAACATTCAGTACTTC

V: TRBV20-1
D: TRBD1
size: few
J: TRBJ2-4
CDR3: CSAAQGVENIQYF
DNA: TGCAGTGCTGCACAGGGGGTAGAGAACATTCAGTACTTC

V: TRBV11-2
D: .
size: many
J: TRBJ2-1
CDR3: CASSSYSNEQFF
DNA: TGTGCCAGCAGCTCCTATAGCAATGAGCAGTTCTTC

V: TRBV20-1
D: .
size: few
J: TRBJ2-7
CDR3: CSAANQAVYEQYF
DNA: TGCAGTGCTGCGAACCAAGCGGTCTACGAGCAGTACTTC

V: TRBV30
D: TRBD1
size: few
J: TRBJ2-1
CDR3: CASRDRGPYEQFF
DNA: TGTGCCTCCCGGGACAGGGGGCCCTATGAGCAGTTCTTC

V: TRBV11-3
D: .
size: few
J: TRBJ1-4
CDR3: CASSLDPGTFEKLFF
DNA: TGTGCCAGCAGCCTCGATCCCGGGACATTTGAAAAACTGTTTTTT

V: TRBV5-1
D: .
size: .
J: TRBJ1-5
CDR3: CASSFDGSYQPQHF
DNA: TGCGCCAGCAGCTTCGACGGGAGTTACCAGCCCCAGCATTTT

V: TRBV7-9
D: .
size: few
J: TRBJ2-3
CDR3: CASSPKDGSTDTQYF
DNA: TGTGCCAGCAGCCCGAAGGACGGATCCACAGATACGCAGTATTTT

V: TRBV7-3
D: .
size: few
J: TRBJ2-3
CDR3: CASSYIAGTTDTQYF
DNA: TGTGCCAGCAGCTATATCGCCGGAACCACAGATACGCAGTATTTT

V: TRBV27
D: .
size: .
J: TRBJ2-3
CDR3: CASVPRIPLEAGTDTQYF
DNA: TGTGCCAGCGTCCCCCGAATCCCGCTGGAGGCGGGCACAGATACGCAGTATTTT

V: TRBV9
D: TRBD2
size: few
J: TRBJ2-3
CDR3: CASSSKREGPPDTQYF
DNA: TGTGCCAGCAGCTCAAAGCGGGAGGGCCCTCCAGATACGCAGTATTTT

V: TRBV27
D: .
size: many
J: TRBJ2-5
CDR3: CASSLRYSGAAETQYF
DNA: TGTGCCAGCAGTCTACGTTACTCCGGGGCCGCTGAGACCCAGTACTTC

V: TRBV5-1
D: .
size: .
J: TRBJ2-3
CDR3: CASSLPLLGPISTDTQYF
DNA: TGCGCCAGCAGCTTGCCCCTCCTGGGACCTATAAGCACAGATACGCAGTATTTT

V: TRBV20-1
D: .
size: many
J: TRBJ2-7
CDR3: CSASIRDPGEQYF
DNA: TGCAGTGCTTCCATCCGGGATCCGGGGGAGCAGTACTTC

V: TRBV3-1
D: .
size: .
J: TRBJ2-3
CDR3: CASSQGLGVTDTQYF
DNA: TGTGCCAGCAGCCAAGGTCTGGGGGTCACAGATACGCAGTATTTT

V: TRBV5-6
D: TRBD2
size: .
J: TRBJ2-7
CDR3: CASSSRLAGYYEQYF
DNA: TGTGCCAGCAGCTCGAGACTAGCGGGTTACTACGAGCAGTACTTC

V: TRBV13
D: .
size: .
J: TRBJ1-4
CDR3: CASSEVWDGNEKLFF
DNA: TGTGCCAGCAGCGAGGTATGGGATGGTAATGAAAAACTGTTTTTT

V: TRBV5-1
D: TRBD2
size: few
J: TRBJ2-3
CDR3: CASSGGLAASTDTQYF
DNA: TGCGCCAGCAGCGGCGGACTAGCGGCTAGCACAGATACGCAGTATTTT

V: TRBV6-5
D: .
size: .
J: TRBJ1-1
CDR3: CASPFITEAFF
DNA: TGTGCCAGCCCCTTTATAACTGAAGCTTTCTTT

V: TRBV7-9
D: TRBD2
size: .
J: TRBJ2-1
CDR3: CACGLAGEGVNEQFF
DNA: TGTGCCTGCGGACTAGCGGGGGAAGGGGTCAATGAGCAGTTCTTC

V: TRBV28
D: .
size: many
J: TRBJ1-1
CDR3: CASGIGDRVNTEAFF
DNA: TGTGCCAGCGGAATAGGGGATCGGGTGAACACTGAAGCTTTCTTT

V: TRBV7-9
D: .
size: few
J: TRBJ1-4
CDR3: CASNPGNNEKLFF
DNA: TGTGCCAGCAATCCCGGTAATAATGAAAAACTGTTTTTT

V: TRBV5-1
D: TRBD2
size: .
J: TRBJ2-5
CDR3: CASSSGTSGRAPQETQYF
DNA: TGCGCCAGCAGCTCAGGGACTAGCGGGAGGGCCCCCCAAGAGACCCAGTACTTC

V: TRBV7-9
D: .
size: few
J: TRBJ1-1
CDR3: CASSFLGEAFF
DNA: TGTGCCAGCAGCTTCCTAGGTGAAGCTTTCTTT

V: TRBV25-1
D: .
size: few
J: TRBJ2-5
CDR3: CASSEYGVPGETQYF
DNA: TGTGCCAGCAGTGAATATGGTGTACCGGGAGAGACCCAGTACTTC

V: TRBV20-1
D: TRBD2
size: .
J: TRBJ2-5
CDR3: CSARSSSGRAMETQYF
DNA: TGCAGTGCTAGATCCTCTAGCGGGAGGGCTATGGAGACCCAGTACTTC

V: TRBV20-1
D: TRBD2
size: .
J: TRBJ2-7
CDR3: CSAPASGTSYEQYF
DNA: TGCAGTGCTCCCGCTAGCGGGACTTCCTACGAGCAGTACTTC

V: TRBV5-1
D: TRBD2
size: .
J: TRBJ2-3
CDR3: CASSLGTSGRAQDTQYF
DNA: TGCGCCAGCAGCTTGGGAACTAGCGGGAGGGCCCAAGATACGCAGTATTTT